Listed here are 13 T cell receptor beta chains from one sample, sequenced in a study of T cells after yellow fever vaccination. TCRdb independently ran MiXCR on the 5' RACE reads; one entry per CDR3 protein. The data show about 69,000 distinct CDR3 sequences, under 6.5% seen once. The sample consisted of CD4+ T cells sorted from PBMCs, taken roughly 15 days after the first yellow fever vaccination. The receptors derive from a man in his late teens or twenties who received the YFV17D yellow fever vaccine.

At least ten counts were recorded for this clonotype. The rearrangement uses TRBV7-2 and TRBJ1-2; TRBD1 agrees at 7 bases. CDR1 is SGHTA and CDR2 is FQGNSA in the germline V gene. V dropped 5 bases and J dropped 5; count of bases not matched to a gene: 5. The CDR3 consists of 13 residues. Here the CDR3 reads CASSPEGAYGYTF. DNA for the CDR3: TGTGCCAGCAGCCCTGAGGGGGCGTATGGCTACACCTTC.

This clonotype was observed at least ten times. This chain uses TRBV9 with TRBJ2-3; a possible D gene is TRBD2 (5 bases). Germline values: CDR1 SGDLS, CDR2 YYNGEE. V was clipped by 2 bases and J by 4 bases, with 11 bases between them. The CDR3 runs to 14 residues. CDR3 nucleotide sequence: TGTGCCAGCAGCGTGAACGGGGTCTCAGATACGCAGTATTTT. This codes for CASSVNGVSDTQYF.

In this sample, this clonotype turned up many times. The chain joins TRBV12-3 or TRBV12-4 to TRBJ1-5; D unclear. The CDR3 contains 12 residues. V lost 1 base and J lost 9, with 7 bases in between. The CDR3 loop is CASSLVAVPQHF. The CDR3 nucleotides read TGTGCCAGCAGTTTAGTAGCTGTGCCCCAGCATTTT.

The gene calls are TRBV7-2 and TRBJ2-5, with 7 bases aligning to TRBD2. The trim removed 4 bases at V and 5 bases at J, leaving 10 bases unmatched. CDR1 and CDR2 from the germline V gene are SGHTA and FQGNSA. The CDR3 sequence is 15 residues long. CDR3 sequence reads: CASSSTGLEVETQYF. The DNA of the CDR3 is TGTGCCAGCAGCTCTACTGGACTAGAGGTCGAGACCCAGTACTTC.

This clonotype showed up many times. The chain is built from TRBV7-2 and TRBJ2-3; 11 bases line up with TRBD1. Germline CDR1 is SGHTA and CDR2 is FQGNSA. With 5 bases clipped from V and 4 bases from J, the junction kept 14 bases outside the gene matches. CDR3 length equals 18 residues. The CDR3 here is CASSPQSSGQGEADTQYF. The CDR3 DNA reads TGTGCCAGCAGCCCACAATCTTCGGGACAGGGGGAAGCAGATACGCAGTATTTT.

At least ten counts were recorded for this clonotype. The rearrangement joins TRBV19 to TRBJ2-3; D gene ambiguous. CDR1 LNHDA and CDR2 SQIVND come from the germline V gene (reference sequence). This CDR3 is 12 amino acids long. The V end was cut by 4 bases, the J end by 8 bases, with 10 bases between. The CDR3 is CASSTLPGTQYF. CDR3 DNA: TGTGCCAGTAGTACCCTCCCGGGTACGCAGTATTTT.

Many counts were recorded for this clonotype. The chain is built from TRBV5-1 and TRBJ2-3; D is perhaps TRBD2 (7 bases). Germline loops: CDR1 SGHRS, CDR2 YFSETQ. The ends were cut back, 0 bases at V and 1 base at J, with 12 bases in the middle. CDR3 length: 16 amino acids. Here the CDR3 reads CASSLEGGGGTDTQYF. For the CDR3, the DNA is TGCGCCAGCAGCTTGGAAGGGGGGGGAGGCACAGATACGCAGTATTTT.

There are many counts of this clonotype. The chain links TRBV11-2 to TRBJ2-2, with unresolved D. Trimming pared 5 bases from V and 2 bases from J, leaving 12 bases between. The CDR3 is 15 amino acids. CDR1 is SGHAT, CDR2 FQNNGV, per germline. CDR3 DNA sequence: TGTGCCAGCAGCCTTAGACTGGACAACACCGGGGAGCTGTTTTTT. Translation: CASSLRLDNTGELFF.

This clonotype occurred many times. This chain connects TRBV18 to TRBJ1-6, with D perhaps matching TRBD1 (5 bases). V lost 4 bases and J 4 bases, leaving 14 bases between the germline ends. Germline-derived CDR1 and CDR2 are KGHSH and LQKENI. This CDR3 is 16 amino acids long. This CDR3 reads CASSQTRQLYNSPLHF. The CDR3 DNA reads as TGTGCCAGCTCACAAACCCGACAGCTTTATAATTCACCCCTCCACTTT.

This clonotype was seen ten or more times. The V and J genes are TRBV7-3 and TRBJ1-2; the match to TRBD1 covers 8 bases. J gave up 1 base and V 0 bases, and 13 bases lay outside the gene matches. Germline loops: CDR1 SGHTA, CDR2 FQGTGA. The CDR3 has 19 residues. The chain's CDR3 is CASSLTALDYRGNNYGYTF. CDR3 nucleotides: TGTGCCAGCAGCTTAACGGCCCTAGACTACAGGGGGAATAACTATGGCTACACCTTC.

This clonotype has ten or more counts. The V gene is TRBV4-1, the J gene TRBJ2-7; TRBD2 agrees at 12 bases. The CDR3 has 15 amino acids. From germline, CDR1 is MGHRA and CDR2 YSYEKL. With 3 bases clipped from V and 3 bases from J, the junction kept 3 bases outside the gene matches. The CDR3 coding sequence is TGCGCCAGCAGCCAGGGACTAGCGGGTTTCTACGAGCAGTACGTC. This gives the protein CASSQGLAGFYEQYV.

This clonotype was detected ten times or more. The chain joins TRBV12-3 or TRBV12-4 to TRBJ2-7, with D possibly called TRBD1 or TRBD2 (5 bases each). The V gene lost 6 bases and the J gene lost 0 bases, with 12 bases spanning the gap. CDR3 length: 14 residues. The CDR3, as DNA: TGTGCCAGCAGAGAGACGGGGCTCTCCTACGAGCAGTACTTC. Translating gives CASRETGLSYEQYF.

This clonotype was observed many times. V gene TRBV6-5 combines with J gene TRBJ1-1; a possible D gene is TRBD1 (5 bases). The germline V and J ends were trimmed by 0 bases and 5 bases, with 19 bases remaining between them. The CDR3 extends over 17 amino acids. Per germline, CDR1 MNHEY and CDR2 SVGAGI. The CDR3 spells CASSYSRILTGGTEAFF. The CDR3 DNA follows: TGTGCCAGCAGTTACTCGCGTATTTTAACCGGGGGGACTGAAGCTTTCTTT.